These 7 T cell receptor beta chains were all obtained from the same sample, sequenced in a study of shared clonotypes between healthy human individuals. The assay was immunoSEQ multiplex PCR, and TCRdb's table has in-frame clones only and misses some. Of 1.5 million to 1.9 million clones listed, roughly 98% are singletons. Input material: naive CD4+ T cells sorted from blood. Sample subset: CD45RA+ positively selected. All receptors derive from a man aged 25-45 years in good health.

Of note for this clone: The identical CDR3 is also encoded by other nucleotide sequences in the sample. V and J are TRBV4-2 and TRBJ2-1, with TRBD2 matching over 8 bases. This CDR3 spans 16 amino acids. Germline loops: CDR1 LGHNA, CDR2 YNFKEQ. V shed 1 base and J 3 bases; nucleotides not matched to a gene: 5. This CDR3 is CASSQVAGGGYNEQFF. The CDR3 DNA reads TGTGCCAGCAGCCAAGTGGCCGGGGGGGGCTACAATGAGCAGTTCTTC.

V and J are TRBV7-9 and TRBJ1-3; 9 nucleotides align to TRBD1. Germline V lookup: CDR1 SEHNR, CDR2 FQNEAQ (reference sequence). The length of the CDR3 is 17 residues. Germline trimming cut 4 bases from V and 3 bases from J; bases unmatched to any gene: 10. DNA for the CDR3: TGTGCCAGCAGCTCTTGGGACAGGGACGCAGTTGGAAACACCATATATTTT. Its protein is CASSSWDRDAVGNTIYF.

The sample holds one count of this clone. The chain has TRBV7-2 and TRBJ1-2, with no clear D. CDR3 length: 15 amino acids. Germline loops: CDR1 SGHTA, CDR2 FQGNSA. V was trimmed by 1 base and J by 2 bases, leaving 11 bases between them. CDR3 region: CASSLEKGHNYGYTF. DNA of the CDR3: TGTGCCAGCAGCTTAGAAAAGGGCCACAACTATGGCTACACCTTC.

The chain couples TRBV9 to TRBJ1-5, with D maybe TRBD1 (6 bases). The germline V and J ends were trimmed by 4 bases and 3 bases, with 11 bases remaining between them. The CDR3 is 14 amino acids. The V gene's germline CDR1 is SGDLS and CDR2 YYNGEE. The CDR3 coding sequence is TGTGCCAGCAGCTTGGGACACCACAATCAGCCCCAGCATTTT. It is translated as CASSLGHHNQPQHF.

This sequence joins TRBV7-9 and TRBJ1-1; no firm D call. Germline CDR1 SEHNR, CDR2 FQNEAQ (reference sequence). The CDR3 extends over 15 amino acids. Trimming cost V 3 bases and J 4 bases, with 15 bases left between them. CDR3 DNA sequence: TGTGCCAGCAGCTTGGCCGGGCCACCAGGCACTGAAGCTTTCTTT. Translating gives CASSLAGPPGTEAFF. The whole variable domain, remainder taken from reference TRBV7-9 and TRBJ1-1, is DTGVSQNPRHKITKRGQNVTFRCDPISEHNRLYWYRQTLGQGPEFLTYFQNEAQLEKSRLLSDRFSAERPKGSFSTLEIQRTEQGDSAMYLCASSLAGPPGTEAFFGQGTRLTVV.

V usage is TRBV5-4 and J usage is TRBJ2-5, with a weak D call TRBD2 (6 bases). Germline V lookup: CDR1 SGHNT, CDR2 YYREEE (reference sequence). V was pared by 0 bases and J by 5 bases, with 8 bases between. The CDR3 totals 13 residues. CDR3: CASSLVGSETQYF. CDR3 in DNA: TGTGCCAGCAGCTTGGTCGGGAGTGAGACCCAGTACTTC.

The V and J genes are TRBV10-3 and TRBJ2-7; TRBD2 is a possible D gene (6 bases). V gave up 7 bases and J gave up 1 base, with 14 bases separating them. This CDR3 region has 14 residues. Germline V gives CDR1 ENHRY, CDR2 SYGVKD. CDR3 nucleotides: TGTGCCATCACTAGGGAGGAGGGTTCCTACGAGCAGTACTTC. It codes for CAITREEGSYEQYF.